There are a few counts of the clone carrying this T cell receptor beta chain. The sample is drawn from a study of blood T cell repertoires in COVID-19. The CDR3 runs to 14 residues. CDR1 and CDR2 from the germline V gene are SGHAT and FQNNGV. Trimming at V came to 3 bases and at J to 9 bases, leaving 6 bases not matched to a gene. As originally analysed: Scientists estimated how many nucleated cells there were by amplifying reference gene primers. This table comes from immunoSEQ multiplex PCR, and its TCRdb copy is limited to in-frame clones, with some not included. That table furnishes V, J and clone size, whereas the DNA furnished D and trimming. The data show approximately 240,000 clones, with 70% to 85% seen just once and 1.3% held by the top ten.

The sequence came from a woman aged 40 to 55 with acute COVID-19. The sample comprised PBMCs or T cells enriched from blood (not recorded which). V is TRBV11-2 and J is TRBJ2-2; TRBD2 aligns across 8 bases. The CDR3 DNA sequence: TGTGCCAGCAGCTTTTCTAGCGGGCCTTGGGAGCTGTTTTTT. Its translation: CASSFSSGPWELFF.